This record looks at one T cell receptor beta chain sequence and its context. Its matching antigen is unknown. These data are taken from a study of T-cell reconstitution after alpha-beta-depleted transplantation in children. Unmatched junction bases numbered 14, after V lost 0 bases and J lost 7 bases. The germline gives CDR1 MDHEN, CDR2 SYDVKM. This CDR3 comprises 19 residues. Study-level results: Expanded graft clones numbering several hundred reportedly gave rise to alpha-beta T cells about two months after transplant. Certain patients had high TCRbeta diversity at day 60, and it came from recipient T cells and thymic progenitors that survived. One year after transplant, T-cell counts and diversity came mostly from newly produced T cells.

Preparation of the TCRbeta library involved a method that used unique molecular identifiers. TCRdb reanalysed the PCR reads using MiXCR and keeps one entry per CDR3 protein. The table lists under 850,000 distinct CDR3 sequences, under 15% of them singletons. The sequences come from PBMCs, collected before TCRalphabeta/CD19-depleted stem cell transplant. This clonotype was obtained from a girl aged 2 to 10 with congenital amegakaryocytic thrombocytopenia, due to receive a stem cell transplant. The genes are TRBV28 and TRBJ2-1; TRBD2 aligns across 11 bases. CDR3 region: CASSLWGSALAGVGNEQFF. In DNA, the CDR3 is TGTGCCAGCAGTTTATGGGGGTCGGCACTAGCGGGAGTGGGAAATGAGCAGTTCTTC.